What follows describes a single T cell receptor (beta chain). CDR3 length: 17 amino acids. The germline V gene has CDR1 ENHRY and CDR2 SYGVKD. Trimming removed 4 bases from V and 3 bases from J, with 20 bases in between. Recruits, aged about 18 to 100 years, lived in 24 US areas. The entry originates in a study of blood T cell repertoires in COVID-19. The overall study: Some COVID-19 samples were acute and others convalescent; all came from the United States, Italy and Spain. PBMCs, B-cell-depleted T cells, or T cells provided the cDNA or gDNA that made up the material.

In the authors' methods: The assay estimated nucleated cells by amplifying reference gene primers. The protocol was immunoSEQ multiplex PCR, while the TCRdb copy is restricted to in-frame clones and leaves out a portion. From that table come the V and J calls and clone size; the DNA was used to work out D and trimming. The sample has approximately 280,000 clones, 90% seen once. Sequencing was done on a sample of PBMCs or T cells enriched from blood (not recorded which). The TCR was taken from a woman under 30 with acute COVID-19. This chain connects TRBV10-3 to TRBJ2-3, with D possibly being TRBD1 (5 bases). The CDR3 DNA reads as TGTGCCATCAGTGTATCCCTCGGAAAGAAGGGGACAGATACGCAGTATTTT. Amino acid sequence: CAISVSLGKKGTDTQYF.